A single TCR beta chain is shown here with its context. Its antigen remains unidentified. No clone much larger than this one lies a single base away; base qualities are absent. TCRbeta CDR3 regions were profiled with the immunoSEQ Assay using bias-controlled multiplex PCR amplification of genomic DNA. On the authors' methods: The absolute abundance of each unique TCRbeta CDR3 region was quantified after sequences were collapsed and filtered. Two models were used to test differential abundance: a binomial model (Fisher-equivalent) and a beta-binomial model that adds time-dependent variance fitted from healthy donors. Clones with fewer than 5 combined templates were excluded, and clones with Benjamini-Hochberg FDR below 0.01 were called differentially abundant. In the beta-binomial model, variance was expressed as a function of the total template count across the two samples, in the form v = (b*log(k)+a)^2. TCRdb stores this immuneACCESS table with in-frame sequences only. Part of the clones is absent; in the studies checked, under half of the shortfall reflects unresolved V genes, and no reason is known for the rest. V and J calls and clone size are those listed in that table; D and trimming were worked out from the DNA. The sample table contains around 120,000 clones; only one count was recorded for approximately 86% of them. Together, the top ten hold approximately 8% of the sample.

These data are taken from a study of identifying expanded T cells in peripheral blood (dated by TCRdb to between 2019 and 2020). Context from the whole study: Technical replicates were generated by sequencing separate aliquots of the same genomic DNA pool, with four replicates compared pairwise.

No immune events such as infections were documented for the healthy donors during the collection period. Healthy-donor blood repertoires served as a training cohort to calibrate time-dependent variance in a beta-binomial model of T-cell clone differential abundance. The training cohort included around 10 healthy donors, of whom 3 were female and 7 were male. An age range of about 25 to 64 years, with an average of approximately 43 years, was recorded for the donors. Whole blood from each healthy donor was obtained from a commercial supplier and was collected at three time points roughly two weeks apart. For immunosequencing, genomic DNA was extracted from whole blood that had not been sorted. The study at large found these results: The binomial model flagged around 1.3 differentially abundant clones between technical replicates, compared with 15 to 17 over approximately 2 weeks and 19 to 20 over about four weeks. For all healthy donors, the variance in clone template counts between roughly two-week samples rose significantly as total template count increased. The authors expected biological variance in healthy repertoires might increase further over much longer intervals such as months to years. The beta-binomial model significantly reduced the number of clones called differentially abundant and the false-positive rate across all healthy-donor time intervals.

Looking up the germline V gene (reference sequence) yields CDR1 MNHEY and CDR2 SMNVEV. Between the V and J ends, shortened by 4 bases and 2 bases respectively, the junction contains 17 bases. The CDR3, from cysteine to phenylalanine, totals 16 residues. The only DNA kept is the CDR3, 48 bases in frame from the first base. The TCR originated in a person between 18 and 75 years old in good health. Input material: blood. Recombination linked TRBV27 to TRBJ2-5, with the D gene call left open. The DNA sequence is as follows: TGTGCCAGCAGTTCCTCGCCCGCGCCGATACAAGAGACCCAGTACTTC. Its translation is CASSSSPAPIQETQYF.